The present entry profiles one T cell receptor beta chain with its context. What it recognizes is unknown. The CDR3 consists of 23 residues. The junction had 26 bases not matched to a gene; V was cut back by 3 bases and J by 0 bases. Generated by immunoSEQ multiplex PCR, the TCRdb table keeps only in-frame clones and is missing some. The data show more than 100,000 clones, about 90% seen once. This record belongs to a study of T cell responses to AZD1222 COVID-19 vaccine. Study conclusions and caveats: Only after the peak T cell response were repertoires sampled. Across the whole spike, CD4 TCRs peaked at regions 160-218 and 743-854. When two AZD1222 doses had been given, Spike-specific TCR breadth and depth rose. Baseline serostatus was positive in only six AZD1222 recipients.

This sequence joins TRBV23-1 and TRBJ1-5, with 7 bases matching TRBD1. TRBV23-1 falls under the ORF class, with uncertain function. Sequenced here: peripheral blood, sampled 28 days after the second AZD1222 dose. This TCR was sampled from an adult who received the AZD1222 COVID-19 vaccine. The CDR3 DNA follows: TGCGCCAGCAGTCATACCCCCCGGGGGGCTCAGACAGGGCCGCCTTATAGCAATCAGCCCCAGCATTTT. It is translated as CASSHTPRGAQTGPPYSNQPQHF.